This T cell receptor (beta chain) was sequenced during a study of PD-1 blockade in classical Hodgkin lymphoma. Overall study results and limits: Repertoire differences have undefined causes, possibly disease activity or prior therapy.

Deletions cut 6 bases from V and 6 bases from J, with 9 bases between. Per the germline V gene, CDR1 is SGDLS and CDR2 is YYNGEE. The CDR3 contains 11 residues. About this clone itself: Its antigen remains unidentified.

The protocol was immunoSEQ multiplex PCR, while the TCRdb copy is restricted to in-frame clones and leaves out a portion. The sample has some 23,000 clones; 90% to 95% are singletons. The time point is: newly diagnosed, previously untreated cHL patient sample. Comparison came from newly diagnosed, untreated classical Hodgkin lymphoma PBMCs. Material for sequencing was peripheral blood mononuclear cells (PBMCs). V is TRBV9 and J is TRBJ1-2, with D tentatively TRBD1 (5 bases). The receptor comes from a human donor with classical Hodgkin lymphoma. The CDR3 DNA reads TGTGCCAGCAACGGGGGGAATGGCTACACCTTC. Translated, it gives CASNGGNGYTF.